This entry lists 25 T cell receptor beta chains sequenced from one sample in a study of CD8 T cells in Susac syndrome. With random hexamers, reverse transcription was performed on about 0.5 to 1 ug of RNA. TCRdb fed the immunoSEQ multiplex PCR reads into MiXCR, producing one record per CDR3 protein. The top ten clones hold about 0.13% of a sample with 200,000 or so distinct CDR3 sequences, more than 85% of them seen once. Sequences were obtained from CD8+ T cells from PBMCs. All receptors come from a human donor with multiple sclerosis.

This CDR3 is CASRENRALFEAFF. The CDR3 DNA is TGTGCCAGTAGGGAAAACCGGGCCCTATTTGAAGCTTTCTTT. V gene TRBV19 combines with J gene TRBJ1-1, with no clear D. From germline, CDR1 is LNHDA and CDR2 SQIVND (reference sequence). The V and J ends lost 6 bases and 7 bases respectively, with 18 bases between them. The CDR3 runs to 14 residues.

V is TRBV27 and J is TRBJ1-1; the D is unclear. Trimming cost V 8 bases and J 4 bases, with 11 bases left between them. Germline CDR1 MNHEY, CDR2 SMNVEV (reference sequence). The CDR3 runs 12 residues. The CDR3 reads CASGLSGTEAFF. The CDR3 nucleotides are TGTGCCAGCGGGCTATCGGGCACTGAAGCTTTCTTT.

The J gene is TRBJ2-3, the V gene TRBV5-1, with 9 bases fitting TRBD1. The ends lost 4 bases at V and 4 bases at J; junction bases unmatched: 4. The CDR3 sequence is 14 residues long. Germline V lookup: CDR1 SGHRS, CDR2 YFSETQ. CDR3: CASSEGQGADTQYF. The CDR3 region has the DNA TGCGCCAGCAGCGAGGGACAGGGAGCAGATACGCAGTATTTT.

The chain carries TRBV6-6 and TRBJ2-3; D is possibly TRBD1 (6 bases). The CDR3 runs to 15 residues. V gave up 10 bases and J gave up 4 bases, with 21 bases separating them. Germline CDR1 reads MNHNY; CDR2 reads SVGAGI (reference sequence). The CDR3 is CANLTDSGGSDTQYF. For the CDR3, the DNA is TGTGCCAACCTCACGGACAGCGGTGGGTCAGATACGCAGTATTTT.

This clonotype came up once. The CDR3 DNA reads as TGTGCCTACACAGGGGTCGGCTACGAGCAGTACTTC. Its translation is CAYTGVGYEQYF. This rearrangement joins TRBV30 to TRBJ2-7; 7 bases align to TRBD1. Germline assignment: CDR1 GTSNPN and CDR2 SVGIG (reference sequence). V shed 7 bases, J shed 3 bases, and the junction held 6 bases outside the gene matches. The CDR3 runs 12 residues. Full variable domain (rest looked up from reference TRBV30 and TRBJ2-7): SQTIHQWPATLVQPVGSPLSLECTVEGTSNPNLYWYRQAAGRGLQLLFYSVGIGQISSEVPQNLSASRPQDRQFILSSKKLLLSDSGFYLCAYTGVGYEQYFGPGTRLTVT.

This clonotype is a singleton in its sample. The J gene is TRBJ2-7, the V gene TRBV14; D is ambiguous. This CDR3 is built from 13 residues. The V end was cut by 4 bases, the J end by 2 bases, with 9 bases between. Germline V gene data show CDR1 as SGHDN and CDR2 as FVKESK. The CDR3 nucleotides read TGTGCCAGCAGCCTATTACCAGCCTACGAGCAGTACTTC. Translation gives CASSLLPAYEQYF.

The rearrangement uses TRBV5-6 and TRBJ2-1; D may correspond to TRBD1 or TRBD2 (7 bases each). From germline, CDR1 is SGHDT and CDR2 YYEEEE. The CDR3 has 14 amino acids. V was trimmed by 0 bases and J by 10 bases, leaving 14 bases between them. The CDR3 nucleotides read TGTGCCAGCAGCTTGGCGATCCAGGGGGGGGAGCAGTTCTTC. Protein sequence: CASSLAIQGGEQFF.

This chain uses TRBV7-2 with TRBJ2-1; 16 bases line up with TRBD2. The CDR3 length is 16 residues. Germline V gene lookup returns CDR1 SGHTA and CDR2 FQGNSA. V gave up 5 bases and J gave up 6 bases; unmatched junction bases: 4. The CDR3 region is CASSGTSGRVGNEQFF. The DNA of the CDR3 is TGTGCCAGCAGCGGGACTAGCGGGAGGGTTGGCAATGAGCAGTTCTTC.

V and J are TRBV30 and TRBJ2-1; D call uncertain. The CDR3 has 12 residues. The V gene's germline CDR1 is GTSNPN and CDR2 SVGIG (reference sequence). V was shortened by 1 base and J by 8 bases, with 9 bases between the two germline ends. DNA of the CDR3: TGTGCCTGGAGTGGGGGTGTCGATGAGCAGTTCTTC. Residues: CAWSGGVDEQFF.

The chain has TRBV5-6 and TRBJ1-6; D gene unclear. Germline V gives CDR1 SGHDT, CDR2 YYEEEE. The CDR3 has 12 amino acids. Trimming took 4 bases from V and 10 from J, leaving 9 bases between them. The CDR3 bases are TGTGCCAGCAGCGGACTTCAGTCACCCCTCCACTTT. Translated: CASSGLQSPLHF.

The CDR3 loop reads CASSPRYGLASGSGTDTQYF. In nucleotides, the CDR3 is TGTGCCAGCAGCCCACGATATGGCTTGGCTAGCGGGAGTGGCACAGATACGCAGTATTTT. The rearrangement joins TRBV11-1 to TRBJ2-3, with 10 bases lining up with TRBD2. J was trimmed by 1 base and V by 5 bases; bases with no gene match: 18. This CDR3 is 20 amino acids long. CDR1 is SGHAT, CDR2 FQDESV, per germline (reference sequence).

The gene calls are TRBV4-2 and TRBJ1-2; 7 bases map to TRBD1. Unmatched junction bases numbered 12, after V lost 2 bases and J lost 6 bases. The germline gives CDR1 LGHNA, CDR2 YNFKEQ. This CDR3 has 16 residues. DNA of the CDR3: TGTGCCAGCAGCCAAACCCCCGGACAGGCAGAAGATGGCTACACCTTC. It is translated as CASSQTPGQAEDGYTF.

The chain has TRBV2 and TRBJ1-1; no definite D call. V lost 3 bases and J 6 bases, leaving 14 bases between the germline ends. CDR3 length: 14 residues. Germline V lookup: CDR1 SNHLY, CDR2 FYNNEI. The CDR3 DNA reads as TGTGCCAGCAGTGATCGGGTGATCGGGGCTGAAGCTTTCTTT. This gives the protein CASSDRVIGAEAFF.

CDR3 sequence reads: CASRVSSGANVLTF. For the CDR3, the DNA is TGTGCCAGCAGGGTGAGCTCTGGGGCCAACGTCCTGACTTTC. J is TRBJ2-6 and V is TRBV7-9; D not resolved. From germline, CDR1 is SEHNR and CDR2 FQNEAQ (reference sequence). Trimming removed 6 bases at V and 0 bases at J, with 6 bases between. This CDR3 spans 14 amino acids.

The V and J genes are TRBV7-9 and TRBJ2-7; maybe TRBD2 (6 bases). The CDR3 runs 14 residues. Germline CDR1 is SEHNR and CDR2 is FQNEAQ (reference sequence). V dropped 5 bases and J dropped 4 bases, with 15 bases sitting between them. Here the CDR3 reads CASSRDPGDYEQYF. The CDR3, as DNA: TGTGCCAGCAGCCGGGACCCGGGGGATTACGAGCAGTACTTC. The full variable domain, completed using reference TRBV7-9 and TRBJ2-7, is DTGVSQNPRHKITKRGQNVTFRCDPISEHNRLYWYRQTLGQGPEFLTYFQNEAQLEKSRLLSDRFSAERPKGSFSTLEIQRTEQGDSAMYLCASSRDPGDYEQYFGPGTRLTVT.

J is TRBJ1-1 and V is TRBV3-1; the D is unclear. The CDR3 is 15 residues long. The V and J ends lost 3 bases and 2 bases respectively, with 13 bases between them. Germline values: CDR1 LGHDT, CDR2 YNNKEL (reference sequence). The CDR3 DNA reads as TGTGCCAGCAGCCAGGACGGGAAGGAAAACACTGAAGCTTTCTTT. Translation gives CASSQDGKENTEAFF.

This chain joins TRBV12-3 or TRBV12-4 and TRBJ2-2, with 10 bases aligning to TRBD2. The CDR3 spans 16 residues. Trimming at V came to 5 bases and at J to 6 bases, leaving 9 bases not matched to a gene. CDR3 sequence reads: CASSPPAGGPPGELFF. CDR3 DNA sequence: TGTGCCAGCAGTCCACCAGCGGGAGGGCCCCCCGGGGAGCTGTTTTTT.

The chain recombines TRBV18 with TRBJ1-1; 8 bases are shared with TRBD1. The CDR3 is made up of 17 amino acids. With 5 bases clipped from V and 4 bases from J, the junction kept 15 bases outside the gene matches. Germline loops: CDR1 KGHSH, CDR2 LQKENI. The DNA for the CDR3 is TGTGCCAGCTCAATTACAGGGGGGTCTATTACGGGCACTGAAGCTTTCTTT. It is translated as CASSITGGSITGTEAFF.

This clonotype was seen more than once but under ten times. The rearrangement joins TRBV7-9 to TRBJ2-5; the match to TRBD1 covers 7 bases. V trimming: 1 base; J trimming: 2 bases; junction bases outside the gene matches: 10. This CDR3 is 17 amino acids long. Germline-derived CDR1 and CDR2 are SEHNR and FQNEAQ (reference sequence). As DNA, the CDR3 is TGTGCCAGCAGCTTAGGCCGGGACAGACAATATCAAGAGACCCAGTACTTC. This codes for CASSLGRDRQYQETQYF.

The genes are TRBV12-5 and TRBJ2-7; 7 bases fit TRBD1. CDR1 is LGHNT, CDR2 FRNRAP, per germline. The J segment lost 2 bases and the V segment lost 5 bases, leaving 3 bases of the junction unmatched. The CDR3 sequence is 13 residues long. The CDR3 protein is CASGPGQAYEQYF. The CDR3 coding sequence is TGTGCTAGTGGTCCCGGACAGGCCTACGAGCAGTACTTC. The complete variable domain, with remaining parts taken from reference TRBV12-5 and TRBJ2-7, reads DARVTQTPRHKVTEMGQEVTMRCQPILGHNTVFWYRQTMMQGLELLAYFRNRAPLDDSGMPKDRFSAEMPDATLATLKIQPSEPRDSAVYFCASGPGQAYEQYFGPGTRLTVT.

The chain carries TRBV9 and TRBJ1-2; D possibly corresponds to TRBD1 (6 bases). Germline loops: CDR1 SGDLS, CDR2 YYNGEE. The CDR3 sequence is 16 residues long. V lost 1 base and J 4 bases, leaving 17 bases between the germline ends. The CDR3 loop is CASSVFGGALSYGYTF. The CDR3 DNA follows: TGTGCCAGCAGCGTATTTGGGGGGGCGCTGAGCTATGGCTACACCTTC.

The gene calls are TRBV2 and TRBJ2-2; 10 positions agree with TRBD1. From germline, CDR1 is SNHLY and CDR2 FYNNEI. This CDR3 has 14 residues. J lost 5 bases, V lost 11 bases, and 8 bases had no gene match. The CDR3 loop is CAGYRTGGTGELFF. The CDR3 coding sequence is TGTGCCGGATACCGGACAGGGGGAACCGGGGAGCTGTTTTTT. The full variable domain, rest sourced from reference TRBV2 and TRBJ2-2, is EPEVTQTPSHQVTQMGQEVILRCVPISNHLYFYWYRQILGQKVEFLVSFYNNEISEKSEIFDDQFSVERPDGSNFTLKIRSTKLEDSAMYFCAGYRTGGTGELFFGEGSRLTVL.

The chain is built from TRBV11-2 and TRBJ2-2; D remains ambiguous. The CDR3 length is 15 residues. V dropped 5 bases and J dropped 1 base, with 11 bases sitting between them. In germline, CDR1 is SGHAT, CDR2 FQNNGV. CDR3 nucleotide sequence: TGTGCCAGCAGCCCTCCCGTGGTGAACACCGGGGAGCTGTTTTTT. This gives the protein CASSPPVVNTGELFF. The variable domain in full, completed from reference TRBV11-2 and TRBJ2-2, reads EAGVAQSPRYKIIEKRQSVAFWCNPISGHATLYWYQQILGQGPKLLIQFQNNGVVDDSQLPKDRFSAERLKGVDSTLKIQPAKLEDSAVYLCASSPPVVNTGELFFGEGSRLTVL.

The gene calls are TRBV4-1 and TRBJ2-1; D is unresolved. The V gene's germline CDR1 is MGHRA and CDR2 YSYEKL. V gave up 4 bases and J gave up 0 bases, with 7 bases separating them. The CDR3 runs 14 residues. CDR3 DNA sequence: TGCGCCAGCAGCCCCTCTCTCTCCTACAATGAGCAGTTCTTC. It translates to CASSPSLSYNEQFF.

The rearrangement links TRBV11-1 to TRBJ2-7, with TRBD2 identical over 8 bases. The CDR3 sequence is 16 residues long. Germline V gene data show CDR1 as SGHAT and CDR2 as FQDESV (reference sequence). J gave up 2 bases and V 1 base, and 7 bases lay outside the gene matches. The CDR3 is CASSLGSGGYPYEQYF. CDR3 in DNA: TGTGCCAGCAGCTTAGGGAGCGGGGGATACCCCTACGAGCAGTACTTC.